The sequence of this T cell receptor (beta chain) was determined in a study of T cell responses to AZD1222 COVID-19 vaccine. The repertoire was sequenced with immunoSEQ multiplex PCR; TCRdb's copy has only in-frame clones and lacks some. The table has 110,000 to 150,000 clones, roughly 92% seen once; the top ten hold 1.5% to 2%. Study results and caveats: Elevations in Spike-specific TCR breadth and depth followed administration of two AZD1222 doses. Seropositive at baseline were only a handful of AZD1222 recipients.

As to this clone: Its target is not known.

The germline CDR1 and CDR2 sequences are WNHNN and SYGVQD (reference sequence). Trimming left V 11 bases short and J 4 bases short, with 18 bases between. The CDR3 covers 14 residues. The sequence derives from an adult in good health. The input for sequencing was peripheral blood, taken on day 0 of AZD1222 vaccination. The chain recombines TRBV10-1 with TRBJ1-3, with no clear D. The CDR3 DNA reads TGCGCCTCGGCCGCAACGGGGATCGGAAACACCATATATTTT. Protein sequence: CASAATGIGNTIYF.